These 13 T cell receptor beta chains share one sample of origin, sequenced in a study of cytomegalovirus exposure and HLA in healthy donors. The PCR ran on 60 Vbeta and 13 Jbeta primers. The table came from immunoSEQ multiplex PCR; TCRdb's copy has only in-frame clones and leaves some out. The table gives just over 80,000 clones; the top ten clones make up 1.1% of it. Sequencing used PBMCs. These receptors all come from a woman in her thirties in good health and CMV-seronegative.

The chain has TRBV6-4 and TRBJ2-5; 8 nucleotides match TRBD2. This CDR3 is built from 15 residues. CDR1 and CDR2 from the germline V gene are MRHNA and SNTAGT. The junction had 4 bases not matched to a gene; V was cut back by 3 bases and J by 1 base. Written as DNA, the CDR3 is TGTGCCAGCAGTGAGGCGGGGGGCCCCCAAGAGACCCAGTACTTC. Protein sequence: CASSEAGGPQETQYF.

The gene calls are TRBV5-6 and TRBJ2-7, with D possibly being TRBD2 (5 bases). Trimming shortened V by 3 bases and J by 0 bases, and 10 bases separated the two germline ends. The CDR3 runs to 14 residues. Germline-derived CDR1 and CDR2 are SGHDT and YYEEEE. The CDR3: CASSYGESSYEQYF. Written as DNA, the CDR3 is TGTGCCAGCAGCTATGGGGAGAGCTCCTACGAGCAGTACTTC.

V usage is TRBV6-6 and J usage is TRBJ2-2; a weak D match, TRBD2 (6 bases). The CDR3 covers 15 residues. In germline, CDR1 is MNHNY, CDR2 SVGAGI (reference sequence). V was clipped by 2 bases and J by 6 bases, with 13 bases between them. As DNA, the CDR3 is TGTGCCAGCAGTTACGGGCGGGGCGGGGCCGGGGAGCTGTTTTTT. It codes for CASSYGRGGAGELFF.

J is TRBJ1-5 and V is TRBV7-8, with a tentative D call TRBD1 (5 bases). The germline gives CDR1 SGHVS, CDR2 FQNEAQ. The CDR3 length is 16 residues. V gave up 5 bases and J gave up 8 bases, with 22 bases separating them. The DNA of the CDR3 is TGTGCCAGCAGCCTCCGCGGGGGTCGGGTTGGAGAGCCCCAGCATTTT. This encodes CASSLRGGRVGEPQHF.

The chain combines TRBV29-1 with TRBJ2-5; D not resolved. Trimming took 7 bases from V and 2 from J, leaving 14 bases between them. This CDR3 is built from 13 residues. Germline-derived CDR1 and CDR2 are SQVTM and ANQGSEA. For the CDR3, the DNA is TGCAGCGGGCAAGACTTGATTCAAGAGACCCAGTACTTC. Its protein is CSGQDLIQETQYF.

The chain combines TRBV5-6 with TRBJ1-2; no clear D gene. In germline, CDR1 is SGHDT, CDR2 YYEEEE. The CDR3 contains 14 residues. Trimming stripped 1 base from V and 4 bases from J, with 11 bases between. In DNA, the CDR3 is TGTGCCAGCAGCTTGCCCACAGCCGGCTATGGCTACACCTTC. Translated, it gives CASSLPTAGYGYTF.

This chain connects TRBV5-4 to TRBJ1-2; TRBD1 is a possible D gene (5 bases). Germline V gives CDR1 SGHNT, CDR2 YYREEE (reference sequence). The CDR3 spans 13 residues. V lost 0 bases to trimming and J lost 7 bases, with 10 bases between them. The CDR3, as DNA: TGTGCCAGCAGCTTGGAGGGTCAGGGTGGCTACACCTTC. It specifies CASSLEGQGGYTF.

The gene calls are TRBV6-6 and TRBJ2-7; weak D call: TRBD2 (7 bases). Trimming took 6 bases from V and 3 from J, leaving 18 bases between them. The germline V gene has CDR1 MNHNY and CDR2 SVGAGI (reference sequence). The CDR3 contains 15 residues. CDR3 residues: CASSDVQGGNYEQYF. The CDR3 DNA reads as TGTGCCAGCAGCGACGTACAGGGAGGGAACTACGAGCAGTACTTC.

V is TRBV4-1 and J is TRBJ2-1, with 7 bases identical to TRBD2. This CDR3 is 15 amino acids long. Trimming took 1 base from V and 7 from J; bases not matched to a gene: 7. Germline loops: CDR1 MGHRA, CDR2 YSYEKL. The CDR3 loop is CASSQVGAGSNEQFF. DNA for the CDR3: TGCGCCAGCAGCCAAGTAGGAGCGGGGTCTAATGAGCAGTTCTTC.

This chain connects TRBV18 to TRBJ2-1, with 12 positions matching TRBD2. CDR1 is KGHSH, CDR2 LQKENI, per germline. The CDR3 length is 18 residues. With 6 bases clipped from V and 7 bases from J, the junction kept 16 bases outside the gene matches. CDR3: CASSHHPGLAGTKNEQFF. CDR3 DNA sequence: TGTGCCAGCTCCCACCACCCCGGACTAGCGGGGACCAAGAATGAGCAGTTCTTC.

The V and J genes are TRBV5-1 and TRBJ1-1; TRBD1 matches at 7 bases. This CDR3 is 14 amino acids long. With V trimmed by 0 bases and J by 7 bases, 6 bases remained unmatched. Germline V lookup: CDR1 SGHRS, CDR2 YFSETQ. In DNA, the CDR3 is TGCGCCAGCAGCTTGGAGGGGGCGCGGGATGAAGCTTTCTTT. The encoded protein is CASSLEGARDEAFF.

The rearrangement links TRBV4-1 to TRBJ1-1; D remains unclear. This CDR3 spans 22 amino acids. Germline V gene lookup returns CDR1 MGHRA and CDR2 YSYEKL. Trimming took 2 bases from V and 1 from J, leaving 32 bases between them. The CDR3 protein is CASSQLGVGMSSSLAGNTEAFF. DNA of the CDR3: TGCGCCAGCAGCCAATTGGGAGTGGGGATGTCCTCCAGCCTAGCCGGGAACACTGAAGCTTTCTTT.

The CDR3: CASSEGGDWQTEQYF. In DNA form, the CDR3 reads TGTGCCAGCAGTGAAGGGGGGGACTGGCAAACGGAGCAGTACTTC. The V call is TRBV6-1, the J call TRBJ2-7; the D gene is possibly TRBD2 (6 bases). V was trimmed by 1 base and J by 7 bases, leaving 17 bases between them. CDR1 is MNHNS and CDR2 is SASEGT in the germline V gene. The CDR3 has 15 amino acids.